The 6 T cell receptor beta chains below were found in one sample sequenced in a study of T cell repertoires in cytomegalovirus infection. TCRdb fed the reads into MiXCR, producing one record per CDR3 protein. The profile shows more than 400,000 distinct CDR3 sequences, approximately 26% of them singletons. The material sequenced was PBMCs. The receptors were gathered from a human donor in good health (CMV status not recorded). Some clones in this sample may be carry-over from other donors' samples.

The J gene is TRBJ2-1, the V gene TRBV7-2; 8 bases map to TRBD2. The CDR3 runs to 16 residues. Unmatched junction bases numbered 6, after V lost 0 bases and J lost 5 bases. Germline-derived CDR1 and CDR2 are SGHTA and FQGNSA. CDR3 in DNA: TGTGCCAGCAGCTTAGCGGTCCTAGCGGGTCACAATGAGCAGTTCTTC. Its protein product is CASSLAVLAGHNEQFF.

This clonotype was detected ten times or more. The genes are TRBV7-9 and TRBJ1-2, with D uncertain. This CDR3 comprises 16 residues. Deletions cut 5 bases from V and 0 bases from J, with 16 bases between. CDR1 and CDR2 from the germline V gene are SEHNR and FQNEAQ (reference sequence). The CDR3 nucleotides are TGTGCCAGCAGCCCCTTGGGTGGCAGTTCTAACTATGGCTACACCTTC. Protein sequence: CASSPLGGSSNYGYTF.

In the case of this clonotype: Germline and junction disagree at one end, which may indicate a read error. The chain is built from TRBV12-3 or TRBV12-4 and TRBJ2-1; D is possibly TRBD2 (5 bases). This CDR3 comprises 11 residues. The CDR3 region is CASMGLGERFF. The CDR3 nucleotides read TGTGCCAGCATGGGTCTGGGAGAGCGGTTCTTC.

This clonotype was counted at least ten times. This chain links TRBV6-2 or TRBV6-3 with TRBJ1-5; tentative D call: TRBD1 (6 bases). Germline assignment: CDR1 MNHEY and CDR2 SVGEGT. V gave up 5 bases and J gave up 3 bases, with 17 bases separating them. CDR3 length: 16 amino acids. The CDR3, as DNA: TGTGCCAGCAGTACCAGTATTACAGGGTCCAATCAGCCCCAGCATTTT. Translation: CASSTSITGSNQPQHF.

CDR3 loop: CASSLKGTYPKETQYF. Written as DNA, the CDR3 is TGTGCCAGCAGTTTAAAGGGGACTTACCCCAAAGAGACCCAGTACTTC. The chain employs TRBV27 and TRBJ2-5, with D tentatively TRBD2 (6 bases). V was shortened by 2 bases and J by 3 bases, with 16 bases between the two germline ends. The CDR3 loop spans 16 amino acids. CDR1 MNHEY and CDR2 SMNVEV come from the germline V gene (reference sequence).

The CDR3 DNA reads as TGTGCCAGCAGTCCCGCCGGGGGCAGACTCTACGAGCAGTACTTC. This translates into CASSPAGGRLYEQYF. V gene TRBV28 combines with J gene TRBJ2-7, with D possibly called TRBD1 or TRBD2 (6 bases each). The germline gives CDR1 MDHEN, CDR2 SYDVKM. V lost 5 bases and J lost 3, with 17 bases in between. The CDR3 extends over 15 amino acids. Based on the CDR3 plus reference TRBV28 and TRBJ2-7, the full variable domain is DVKVTQSSRYLVKRTGEKVFLECVQDMDHENMFWYRQDPGLGLRLIYFSYDVKMKEKGDIPEGYSVSREKKERFSLILESASTNQTSMYLCASSPAGGRLYEQYFGPGTRLTVT.